This TCR beta chain was profiled in a study of T-cell reconstitution after alpha-beta-depleted transplantation in children. Findings of the study overall: Reportedly, alpha-beta T cells present about two months post-transplant originated from several hundred expanded clones of graft origin.

The CDR3 extends over 15 amino acids. Trimming pared 6 bases from V and 2 bases from J, leaving 16 bases between. At least ten counts were recorded for this clonotype. Its antigen is still unknown. Molecular barcoding with unique molecular identifiers was used for the TCRbeta library. TCRdb passed the PCR reads through MiXCR, listing each CDR3 protein once. The sample lists 95,000 to 150,000 distinct CDR3 sequences; 23% were seen once. Sample: PBMCs, mostly from graft donor cells, taken 180 days after TCRalphabeta/CD19-depleted stem cell transplant. The chain combines TRBV12-3 or TRBV12-4 with TRBJ1-1; a weak D match, TRBD1 (6 bases). The TCR originated in a male patient under 10 years old who had a stem cell transplant for chronic granulomatous disease, so the T cells may come from the graft donor. This CDR3 is CASRADRNPNTEAFF. The CDR3 DNA is TGTGCCAGCAGGGCTGACAGGAACCCAAACACTGAAGCTTTCTTT.